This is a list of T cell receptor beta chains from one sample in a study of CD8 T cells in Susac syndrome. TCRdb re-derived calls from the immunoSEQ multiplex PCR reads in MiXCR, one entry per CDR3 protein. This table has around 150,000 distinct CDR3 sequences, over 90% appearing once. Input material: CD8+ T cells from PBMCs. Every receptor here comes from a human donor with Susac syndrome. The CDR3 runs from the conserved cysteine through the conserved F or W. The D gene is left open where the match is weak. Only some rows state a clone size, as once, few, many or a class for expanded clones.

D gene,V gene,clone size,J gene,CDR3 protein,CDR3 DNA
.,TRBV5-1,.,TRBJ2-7,CASSSPQGRTRDDEQYF,TGCGCCAGCAGCTCGCCTCAGGGGAGGACTCGGGATGACGAGCAGTACTTC
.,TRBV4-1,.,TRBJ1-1,CASSQGTHRTELEAFF,TGCGCCAGCAGCCAAGGCACGCACCGTACTGAATTGGAAGCTTTCTTT
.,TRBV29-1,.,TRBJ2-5,CSVPSVFSGGETQYF,TGCAGCGTTCCCTCCGTCTTTAGCGGCGGAGAGACCCAGTACTTC
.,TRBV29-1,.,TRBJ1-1,CSVEGQNPNTEAFF,TGCAGCGTTGAGGGTCAGAACCCGAACACTGAAGCTTTCTTT
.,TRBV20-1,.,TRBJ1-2,CSAPGHGNYGYTF,TGCAGTGCCCCGGGACATGGTAACTATGGCTACACCTTC
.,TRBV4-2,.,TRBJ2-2,CASSQAEAGTGELFF,TGTGCCAGCAGCCAAGCTGAAGCAGGCACCGGGGAGCTGTTTTTT
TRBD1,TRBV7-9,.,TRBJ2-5,CASSIQTGGLETQYF,TGTGCCAGCAGCATCCAGACAGGGGGGTTAGAGACCCAGTACTTC
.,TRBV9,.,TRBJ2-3,CASSAYSGLSTDTQYF,TGTGCCAGCAGCGCCTACAGCGGGCTTAGCACAGATACGCAGTATTTT
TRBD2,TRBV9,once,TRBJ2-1,CASSGASGRSSDEQFF,TGTGCCAGCAGCGGGGCTAGCGGGAGGTCTTCAGATGAGCAGTTCTTC
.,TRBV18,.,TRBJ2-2,CASSPDMGRRTGELFF,TGTGCCAGCTCACCAGACATGGGGCGCAGGACCGGGGAGCTGTTTTTT
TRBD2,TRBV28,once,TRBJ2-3,CASSLAGGPSTDTQYF,TGTGCCAGCAGTTTAGCGGGAGGGCCTTCCACAGATACGCAGTATTTT
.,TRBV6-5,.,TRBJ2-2,CASSTSVAGELFF,TGTGCCAGCAGTACCTCGGTGGCCGGGGAGCTGTTTTTT
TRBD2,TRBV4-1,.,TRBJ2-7,CASSYTSGTDYEQYF,TGCGCCAGCAGTTACACTAGCGGGACTGACTACGAGCAGTACTTC
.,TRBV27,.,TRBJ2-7,CASSLSVPGSYEQYF,TGTGCCAGCAGTTTATCGGTCCCCGGGTCCTACGAGCAGTACTTC
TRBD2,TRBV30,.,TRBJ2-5,CAWSVLGLAQETQYF,TGTGCCTGGAGTGTACTGGGACTAGCCCAAGAGACCCAGTACTTC
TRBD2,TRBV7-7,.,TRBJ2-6,CASSTTSGNSGANVLTF,TGTGCTAGCAGCACGACTAGCGGTAACTCTGGGGCCAACGTCCTGACTTTC
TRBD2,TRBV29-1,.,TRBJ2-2,CSVEDYRGGDTGELFF,TGCAGCGTTGAAGATTATCGGGGGGGCGACACCGGGGAGCTGTTTTTT
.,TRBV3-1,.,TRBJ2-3,CASSQDHPAPTDTQYF,TGTGCCAGCAGCCAAGATCACCCGGCCCCGACAGATACGCAGTATTTT
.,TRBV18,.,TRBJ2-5,CASSPTRSETQYF,TGTGCCAGCTCCCCTACTAGATCGGAGACCCAGTACTTC
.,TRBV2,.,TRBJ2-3,CASRGIGITDTQYF,TGTGCCAGCAGGGGGATTGGGATCACAGATACGCAGTATTTT
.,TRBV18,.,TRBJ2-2,CASYSGELFF,TGTGCCAGCTATTCCGGGGAGCTGTTTTTT
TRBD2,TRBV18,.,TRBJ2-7,CASSPPQGAGGDYEQYF,TGTGCCAGCTCACCGCCTCAGGGAGCGGGAGGGGACTACGAGCAGTACTTC
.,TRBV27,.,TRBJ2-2,CASSLSADFGELFF,TGTGCCAGCAGTTTATCGGCAGACTTCGGGGAGCTGTTTTTT
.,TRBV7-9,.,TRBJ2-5,CASSLVEETQYF,TGTGCCAGCAGCTTAGTGGAGGAGACCCAGTACTTC
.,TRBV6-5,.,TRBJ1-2,CASRLVAAHSNGYTF,TGTGCCAGCAGATTAGTGGCAGCTCATTCAAATGGCTACACCTTC
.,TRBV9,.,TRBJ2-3,CASSAPSAGLHTDTQYF,TGTGCCAGCAGCGCCCCCAGTGCGGGTCTCCACACAGATACGCAGTATTTT
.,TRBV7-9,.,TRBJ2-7,CASSLLERAYEQYF,TGTGCCAGCAGCTTATTAGAGCGGGCCTACGAGCAGTACTTC
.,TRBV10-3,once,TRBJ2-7,CAISAGSEQYF,TGTGCCATCAGTGCAGGGTCCGAGCAGTACTTC
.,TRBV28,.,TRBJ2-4,CASSPDDQSAANIQYF,TGTGCCAGCAGTCCTGATGACCAGTCAGCCGCAAACATTCAGTACTTC
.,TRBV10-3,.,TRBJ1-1,CAISESGSTEAFF,TGTGCCATCAGTGAGTCAGGGAGCACTGAAGCTTTCTTT
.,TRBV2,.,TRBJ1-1,CASSEWGNTEAFF,TGTGCCAGCAGTGAATGGGGAAACACTGAAGCTTTCTTT
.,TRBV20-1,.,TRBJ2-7,CSARDRFMTGVPYEQYF,TGCAGTGCTAGAGATCGGTTTATGACGGGGGTCCCCTACGAGCAGTACTTC
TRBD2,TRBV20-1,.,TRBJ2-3,CSARWPGEGFASADTQYF,TGCAGTGCTAGGTGGCCGGGGGAGGGATTTGCATCAGCAGATACGCAGTATTTT
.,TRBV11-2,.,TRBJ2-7,CASSLIAHEQYF,TGTGCCAGCAGCTTAATTGCGCACGAGCAGTACTTC
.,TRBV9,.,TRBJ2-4,CASSVEAGSVNIQYF,TGTGCCAGCAGCGTAGAGGCGGGGTCCGTAAACATTCAGTACTTC